The 14 T cell receptor beta chains given below trace back to one sample, sequenced in a study of CD8+CD57+ T cells in acquired aplastic anemia. Genomic DNA provided the template from which TCR beta VDJ and CDR3 profiles were obtained. TCRdb re-analysed the reads in MiXCR, keeping a single row per CDR3 protein. The data contain roughly 61,000 distinct CDR3 sequences, around 57% of them singletons. The authors sequenced patients whose flow cytometry had shown CD8+CD57+ cell expansion. The specimen was sorted CD4+, CD8+, or CD8+CD57+ T cells (not recorded which) from PBMCs. The receptor source for this set is a human donor with aplastic anemia.

This clonotype was seen many times. The chain links TRBV6-1 to TRBJ1-6; the D is unclear. The germline gives CDR1 MNHNS, CDR2 SASEGT. This CDR3 spans 11 amino acids. The V gene lost 11 bases and the J gene lost 15 bases, with 17 bases spanning the gap. The CDR3: CAGGETSRLHF. The CDR3 nucleotides read TGTGCCGGCGGGGAAACTTCGCGCCTCCACTTT.

Ten or more counts support this clonotype. The V gene is TRBV4-3, the J gene TRBJ1-1; TRBD1 might be the D (6 bases). Looked up from germline, CDR1 is LGHNA and CDR2 is YSLEER. Trimming took 4 bases from V and 8 from J, leaving 14 bases between them. This CDR3 contains 13 residues. Here the CDR3 reads CASSPGGGAEAFF. In nucleotides, the CDR3 is TGCGCCAGCAGCCCCGGGGGGGGGGCAGAAGCTTTCTTT.

This clonotype came up many times. This rearrangement joins TRBV5-4 to TRBJ2-3; D might be TRBD1 or TRBD2, each matching 6 bases. The germline V gene has CDR1 SGHNT and CDR2 YYREEE (reference sequence). The length of the CDR3 is 14 residues. V lost 6 bases and J lost 6, with 17 bases in between. CDR3 loop: CASTVGGAEDTQYF. The CDR3 nucleotides are TGTGCCAGCACGGTGGGGGGCGCGGAGGATACGCAGTATTTT.

This clonotype was detected many times. This sequence joins TRBV2 and TRBJ1-2; 7 positions match TRBD1. V dropped 8 bases and J dropped 4; count of bases not matched to a gene: 10. The CDR3 has 14 amino acids. Germline loops: CDR1 SNHLY, CDR2 FYNNEI. The DNA of the CDR3 is TGTGCCAGCCCTAGGGGGCTTATGGGCTATGGCTACACCTTC. It yields the protein CASPRGLMGYGYTF.

This clonotype was seen repeatedly, ten times or more. The chain combines TRBV4-3 with TRBJ1-2; D unclear. This CDR3 has 15 amino acids. V was trimmed by 0 bases and J by 1 base, leaving 9 bases between them. CDR1 LGHNA and CDR2 YSLEER come from the germline V gene. This chain's CDR3 is CASSQEIEGNYGYTF. CDR3 DNA sequence: TGCGCCAGCAGCCAAGAAATTGAGGGTAACTATGGCTACACCTTC.

The chain uses TRBV12-3 or TRBV12-4 and TRBJ1-5; D not resolved. V shed 3 bases and J shed 7 bases, with 13 bases lying between them. The length of the CDR3 is 14 residues. The CDR3 here is CASSFPGMGQPQHF. The CDR3 DNA follows: TGTGCCAGCAGTTTTCCCGGGATGGGGCAGCCCCAGCATTTT.

The chain employs TRBV11-1 and TRBJ1-1, with D possibly matching TRBD1 (6 bases). Trimming removed 6 bases at V and 1 base at J, with 27 bases between. The CDR3 length is 19 residues. Per germline, CDR1 SGHAT and CDR2 FQDESV (reference sequence). The DNA of the CDR3 is TGTGCCAGCAGACATTCTTCCCTGCGAGAGGGGGTGGGGAACACTGAAGCTTTCTTT. Amino acids: CASRHSSLREGVGNTEAFF.

This clonotype was found a few times. The V call is TRBV6-1, the J call TRBJ2-5; 14 bases agree with TRBD2. Germline V gene sequence: CDR1 MNHNS, CDR2 SASEGT. This CDR3 contains 15 residues. With 6 bases clipped from V and 6 bases from J, the junction kept 6 bases outside the gene matches. The CDR3 reads CASRGTSGSHKTQYF. The CDR3 region has the DNA TGTGCCAGCAGGGGGACTAGCGGGAGCCACAAGACCCAGTACTTC.

This chain joins TRBV29-1 and TRBJ1-5; 9 bases map to TRBD1. V was pared by 6 bases and J by 4 bases, with 4 bases of the junction left unmatched. The CDR3 consists of 13 residues. The V gene's germline CDR1 is SQVTM and CDR2 ANQGSEA. The chain's CDR3 is CSVPGTGNQPQHF. The CDR3 bases are TGCAGCGTCCCCGGGACAGGGAATCAGCCCCAGCATTTT.

The chain employs TRBV2 and TRBJ2-3; D is undetermined. There are 13 residues in the CDR3. The V and J ends lost 7 bases and 0 bases respectively, with 8 bases between them. Germline lookup yields CDR1 SNHLY and CDR2 FYNNEI. The CDR3 reads CASTQESTDTQYF. The CDR3 DNA reads TGTGCCAGCACGCAGGAAAGCACAGATACGCAGTATTTT.

Worth noting for this clonotype: Without the conserved terminal phenylalanine or tryptophan, this CDR3 likely stems from a read error. CDR3 coding DNA: TGTGCCGGGCACAGGGTCGGGGATGGGCAGTTCCTC. The encoded protein is CAGHRVGDGQFL. The chain combines TRBV2 with TRBJ2-1; perhaps TRBD1 as D (6 bases). The CDR3 consists of 12 residues. Trimming shortened V by 11 bases and J by 12 bases, and 20 bases separated the two germline ends. Germline CDR1 reads SNHLY; CDR2 reads FYNNEI.

The chain recombines TRBV7-2 with TRBJ1-1; D ambiguous. The CDR3 is 11 amino acids. V gave up 1 base and J gave up 10 bases, with 7 bases separating them. In germline, CDR1 is SGHTA, CDR2 FQGNSA. The CDR3 coding sequence is TGTGCCAGCAGCTTAGTGGGTGGAGCTTTCTTT. Protein product: CASSLVGGAFF.

This clonotype showed up many times. The chain carries TRBV4-2 and TRBJ1-5; D is unclear. The length of the CDR3 is 14 residues. CDR1 is LGHNA and CDR2 is YNFKEQ in the germline V gene. V lost 0 bases and J lost 4, with 7 bases in between. The CDR3 region has the DNA TGTGCCAGCAGCCAAGATTTCGAGAATCAGCCCCAGCATTTT. Translation: CASSQDFENQPQHF.

The table lists this clonotype with many counts. The rearrangement links TRBV7-9 to TRBJ1-3, with unresolved D. V lost 2 bases, J lost 3 bases, and 8 bases lay in between. This CDR3 comprises 14 residues. CDR1 and CDR2 (germline): SEHNR, FQNEAQ (reference sequence). The CDR3 bases are TGTGCCAGCAGCTTAAGTTCAGGTGGAAACACCATATATTTT. Amino acid sequence: CASSLSSGGNTIYF. Variable domain in full (rest from reference TRBV7-9 and TRBJ1-3): DTGVSQNPRHKITKRGQNVTFRCDPISEHNRLYWYRQTLGQGPEFLTYFQNEAQLEKSRLLSDRFSAERPKGSFSTLEIQRTEQGDSAMYLCASSLSSGGNTIYFGEGSWLTVV.